This T cell receptor beta chain was recovered during a study of blood T cell repertoires in COVID-19. Study in general: Material from acute and convalescent COVID-19 was sourced from the United States, Italy and Spain.

Produced via immunoSEQ multiplex PCR; TCRdb's table is partial and in-frame only. This sample has about 140,000 clones; 70% to 85% occur once, and the top ten carry roughly 3.6%. This CDR3 is built from 18 residues. CDR1 and CDR2 (germline): SEHNR, FQNEAQ (reference sequence). After removal of 6 bases from V and 0 bases from J, the junction contained 10 bases not matched to a gene. This clonotype originated in a man between 60 and 70 years old with acute or convalescent COVID-19. Material: peripheral blood. The J gene is TRBJ2-7, the V gene TRBV7-9; 14 bases map to TRBD2. The CDR3 region has the DNA TGTGCCAGCAGTCCACGGGGGGGGACTAGCGGGAGCTCCTACGAGCAGTACTTC. Protein: CASSPRGGTSGSSYEQYF.